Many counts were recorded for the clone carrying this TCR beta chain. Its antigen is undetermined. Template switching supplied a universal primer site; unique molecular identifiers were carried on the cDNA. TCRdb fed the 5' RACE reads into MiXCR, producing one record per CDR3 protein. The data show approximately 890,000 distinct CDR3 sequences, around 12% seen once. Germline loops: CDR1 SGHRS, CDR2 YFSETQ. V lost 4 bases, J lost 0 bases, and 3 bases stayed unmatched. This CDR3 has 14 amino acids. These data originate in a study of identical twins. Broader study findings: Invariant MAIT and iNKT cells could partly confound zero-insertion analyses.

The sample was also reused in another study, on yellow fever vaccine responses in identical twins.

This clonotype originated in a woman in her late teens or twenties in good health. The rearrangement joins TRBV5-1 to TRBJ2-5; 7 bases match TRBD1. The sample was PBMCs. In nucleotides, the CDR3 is TGCGCCAGCAGCACCGGACAGGACCAAGAGACCCAGTACTTC. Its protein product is CASSTGQDQETQYF.